Listed here are 23 T cell receptor beta chains from one sample, sequenced in a study of pediatric ulcerative colitis. Measured with immunoSEQ multiplex PCR; TCRdb has only the in-frame clones, and not every one. The top ten clones hold approximately 1.5% of a sample with tens of thousands of clones, 75% to 90% of them seen once. Sample: blood. The receptor source for this set is a boy younger than 18 who was a control in a study of pediatric ulcerative colitis.

A single count supports this clone. The V call is TRBV5-6, the J call TRBJ1-1, with D maybe TRBD1 (5 bases). The CDR3 has 17 amino acids. Trimming pared 4 bases from V and 6 bases from J, leaving 25 bases between. Germline V gene sequence: CDR1 SGHDT, CDR2 YYEEEE. The CDR3 sequence: CASSRTRDGRRYAEAFF. CDR3 sequence (DNA): TGTGCCAGCAGCCGAACCCGGGACGGCAGACGATACGCTGAAGCTTTCTTT. Full variable domain (remainder filled in from reference TRBV5-6 and TRBJ1-1): DAGVTQSPTHLIKTRGQQVTLRCSPKSGHDTVSWYQQALGQGPQFIFQYYEEEERQRGNFPDRFSGHQFPNYSSELNVNALLLGDSALYLCASSRTRDGRRYAEAFFGQGTRLTVV.

A single count supports this clone. The chain uses TRBV11-2 and TRBJ2-3; 10 bases align to TRBD2. V dropped 1 base and J dropped 5; count of bases not matched to a gene: 12. The CDR3 is made up of 18 amino acids. Per germline, CDR1 SGHAT and CDR2 FQNNGV. CDR3 in DNA: TGTGCCAGCAGCTTAGGGGGAGCGGGGGGGCAATATTTAGATACGCAGTATTTT. It is translated as CASSLGGAGGQYLDTQYF.

The chain is built from TRBV21-1 and TRBJ1-5. TRBV21-1 is shown as a pseudogene. This CDR3 is 17 amino acids long. CDR3 protein: CASSNLDLSRGNQPQHF. CDR3 nucleotides: TGTGCCAGCAGCAACCTGGACCTATCCAGAGGCAATCAGCCCCAGCATTTT.

The genes are TRBV7-2 and TRBJ2-3; TRBD2 aligns across 8 bases. CDR3 length: 17 amino acids. Losses at the gene ends were 6 bases for V and 0 bases for J; bases not matched to a gene: 11. Germline assignment: CDR1 SGHTA and CDR2 FQGNSA. The CDR3 spells CASRGNALAVSTDTQYF. As DNA, the CDR3 is TGTGCCAGCAGGGGAAACGCACTAGCGGTTAGCACAGATACGCAGTATTTT.

J is TRBJ1-2 and V is TRBV28; 10 bases fit TRBD1. Germline V gene sequence: CDR1 MDHEN, CDR2 SYDVKM. J was trimmed by 5 bases and V by 4 bases; bases with no gene match: 4. The CDR3 contains 14 residues. The CDR3 here is CASSSGTGVYGYTF. The DNA of the CDR3 is TGTGCCAGCAGTTCCGGGACAGGGGTTTATGGCTACACCTTC.

J is TRBJ1-3 and V is TRBV7-6, with unresolved D. Germline V gene lookup returns CDR1 SGHVS and CDR2 FNYEAQ. V dropped 7 bases and J dropped 3 bases, with 13 bases sitting between them. The CDR3 contains 14 residues. CDR3 DNA sequence: TGTGCCAGCACCTCTTCCTTAGGTGGAAACACCATATATTTT. It encodes CASTSSLGGNTIYF.

The chain carries TRBV5-1 and TRBJ1-2; no definite D call. The CDR3 length is 13 residues. CDR1 is SGHRS, CDR2 YFSETQ, per germline. V was shortened by 4 bases and J by 2 bases, with 9 bases between the two germline ends. CDR3: CASSRSENYGYTF. CDR3 coding DNA: TGCGCCAGCAGCCGTTCAGAAAACTATGGCTACACCTTC.

The chain carries TRBV6-1 and TRBJ2-5; D ambiguous. This CDR3 is 14 amino acids long. The V end lost 3 bases, the J end lost 9 bases, and 17 bases lay between the germline ends. The germline V gene encodes CDR1 MNHNS and CDR2 SASEGT. CDR3 loop: CASSDGTSSSAQYF. CDR3 nucleotide sequence: TGTGCCAGCAGTGATGGAACATCGTCATCAGCCCAGTACTTC.

The chain joins TRBV6-1 to TRBJ2-1; 7 positions match TRBD1. Germline V gives CDR1 MNHNS, CDR2 SASEGT. Unmatched junction bases numbered 8, after V lost 5 bases and J lost 4 bases. The CDR3 runs to 15 residues. The CDR3, as DNA: TGTGCCAGCAGTTTCCGGGACAGCCTTTACAATGAGCAGTTCTTC. This sequence encodes CASSFRDSLYNEQFF.

The rearrangement links TRBV28 to TRBJ2-7; 8 bases line up with TRBD1. Trimming cost V 4 bases and J 6 bases; bases outside gene matches: 5. CDR1 and CDR2 (germline): MDHEN, SYDVKM. This CDR3 contains 13 residues. The DNA for the CDR3 is TGTGCCAGCAGTTCCCCGGACAGGGCCGAGCAGTACTTC. Its protein product is CASSSPDRAEQYF. The variable domain in full, completed from reference TRBV28 and TRBJ2-7, reads DVKVTQSSRYLVKRTGEKVFLECVQDMDHENMFWYRQDPGLGLRLIYFSYDVKMKEKGDIPEGYSVSREKKERFSLILESASTNQTSMYLCASSSPDRAEQYFGPGTRLTVT.

The chain couples TRBV28 to TRBJ1-2; D is unresolved. Germline CDR1 and CDR2: MDHEN and SYDVKM. This CDR3 spans 12 amino acids. Trimming pared 5 bases from V and 6 bases from J, leaving 10 bases between. CDR3 region: CASSRAVHGYTF. As DNA, the CDR3 is TGTGCCAGCAGTAGGGCAGTCCATGGCTACACCTTC.

The chain uses TRBV28 and TRBJ2-1; D might be TRBD1 (5 bases). V gave up 7 bases and J gave up 3 bases, with 13 bases separating them. Germline CDR1 MDHEN, CDR2 SYDVKM. The CDR3 covers 14 residues. The CDR3 spells CASTSDTFYNEQFF. CDR3 in DNA: TGTGCCAGCACCTCGGACACGTTCTACAATGAGCAGTTCTTC. Looking up the rest from reference TRBV28 and TRBJ2-1 gives the full variable domain: DVKVTQSSRYLVKRTGEKVFLECVQDMDHENMFWYRQDPGLGLRLIYFSYDVKMKEKGDIPEGYSVSREKKERFSLILESASTNQTSMYLCASTSDTFYNEQFFGPGTRLTVL.

This chain uses TRBV25-1 with TRBJ1-1; D remains unclear. Germline CDR1 and CDR2: MGHDK and SYGVNS. V lost 6 bases to trimming and J lost 6 bases, with 17 bases between them. The CDR3 is made up of 14 amino acids. In DNA, the CDR3 is TGTGCCAGCAGACCCAATTTTGGGATACCTGAAGCTTTCTTT. Protein: CASRPNFGIPEAFF.

The rearrangement uses TRBV2 and TRBJ1-1, with TRBD1 matching over 10 bases. Looked up from germline, CDR1 is SNHLY and CDR2 is FYNNEI. This CDR3 has 18 residues. Unmatched junction bases numbered 15, after V lost 5 bases and J lost 3 bases. In DNA form, the CDR3 reads TGTGCCAGCAGTTTAGGGACAGGGGAATATCTCTTGGACACTGAAGCTTTCTTT. As protein: CASSLGTGEYLLDTEAFF.

The CDR3 nucleotides are TGTGCCAGCAGAGGACTAGCGGACGGGGAGCTGTTTTTT. Amino acid sequence: CASRGLADGELFF. This chain joins TRBV11-2 and TRBJ2-2; 10 bases agree with TRBD2. The germline gives CDR1 SGHAT, CDR2 FQNNGV. The CDR3 runs to 13 residues. The V segment lost 6 bases and the J segment 7 bases; nucleotides outside the gene matches: 2.

This chain links TRBV19 with TRBJ2-3, with D possibly matching TRBD2 (5 bases). Between the trimmed V and J ends, which lost 3 bases and 1 base, there was a span of 11 bases. This CDR3 is built from 15 residues. The germline V gene encodes CDR1 LNHDA and CDR2 SQIVND (reference sequence). CDR3 bases: TGTGCCAGTAGTATCCGGGGTGCGGGCACAGATACGCAGTATTTT. It encodes CASSIRGAGTDTQYF.

This chain connects TRBV7-2 to TRBJ2-5; 12 bases are shared with TRBD2. With V trimmed by 4 bases and J by 5 bases, 8 bases remained unmatched. Per the germline V gene, CDR1 is SGHTA and CDR2 is FQGNSA. CDR3 size: 16 residues. CDR3 coding DNA: TGTGCCAGCAGCTCTCCCCTAGCGGGAGGGCCGGAGACCCAGTACTTC. Its translation: CASSSPLAGGPETQYF.

This chain links TRBV9 with TRBJ1-2, with TRBD1 as a possible D gene (6 bases). Between the trimmed V and J ends, which lost 4 bases and 4 bases, there was a span of 8 bases. Germline CDR1 reads SGDLS; CDR2 reads YYNGEE. This CDR3 spans 12 amino acids. The CDR3 reads CASSTGIYGYTF. In DNA form, the CDR3 reads TGTGCCAGCAGCACAGGGATCTATGGCTACACCTTC.

This sequence joins TRBV7-8 and TRBJ1-2, with D possibly matching TRBD1 (6 bases). Trimming shortened V by 0 bases and J by 10 bases, and 18 bases separated the two germline ends. Per the germline V gene, CDR1 is SGHVS and CDR2 is FQNEAQ. CDR3 length: 15 amino acids. The CDR3 reads CASSLAQVYPGDYTF. CDR3 DNA sequence: TGTGCCAGCAGCTTAGCGCAAGTTTATCCAGGGGACTACACCTTC.

In nucleotides, the CDR3 is TGTGCCACCAGCAGAAGGCATGAAACCTCCTACGAGCAGTACTTC. Translation: CATSRRHETSYEQYF. The rearrangement joins TRBV15 to TRBJ2-7; D gene unclear. The CDR3 extends over 15 amino acids. CDR1 is LNHNV and CDR2 is YYDKDF in the germline V gene (reference sequence). Between the trimmed V and J ends, which lost 2 bases and 0 bases, there was a span of 11 bases.

The chain links TRBV28 to TRBJ2-5, with 10 bases matching TRBD2. Germline loops: CDR1 MDHEN, CDR2 SYDVKM. The length of the CDR3 is 18 residues. Germline trimming cut 5 bases from V and 4 bases from J; bases unmatched to any gene: 16. CDR3 DNA sequence: TGTGCCAGCAGTCATCGCAACTTTTTAGCGGGAGGTCGAGAGACCCAGTACTTC. Translating it yields CASSHRNFLAGGRETQYF.

The chain recombines TRBV7-3 with TRBJ2-3; 7 nucleotides agree with TRBD1. The germline V gene encodes CDR1 SGHTA and CDR2 FQGTGA. This CDR3 is 14 amino acids long. Trimming at V came to 5 bases and at J to 4 bases, leaving 6 bases not matched to a gene. The CDR3 DNA follows: TGTGCCAGCAGCCTCGGGACAGAGGCAGATACGCAGTATTTT. Translation gives CASSLGTEADTQYF.

The CDR3 DNA reads as TGCGCCAGCAGCCAACAAACCCCCAGCGAAGATACGCAGTATTTT. It yields the protein CASSQQTPSEDTQYF. The chain recombines TRBV4-1 with TRBJ2-3, with D hard to call. This CDR3 is 15 amino acids long. V was pared by 2 bases and J by 5 bases, with 14 bases between. CDR1 is MGHRA and CDR2 is YSYEKL in the germline V gene.